A selection of T cell receptor beta chains follows, all from one sample in a study of T cell responses to AZD1222 COVID-19 vaccine. TCRdb's copy holds only in-frame clones and misses some; the assay was immunoSEQ multiplex PCR. The sample carries over 120,000 clones, roughly 89% recorded once. The source was peripheral blood, collected 28 days after the second AZD1222 dose. The receptors stem from an adult who received the AZD1222 COVID-19 vaccine. Both conserved end residues are part of each CDR3. D genes are given only for firm matches. A clone size is listed for some rows: how often the clone was seen (once, few, many), or a class if it is expanded.

DNA: TGTGCCAGCAGCTCCGCCGGGGCGAGGTACGAGCAGTACTTC
CDR3: CASSSAGARYEQYF
V: TRBV5-6
size: -
D: -
J: TRBJ2-7

DNA: TGTGCCAGCAGTTTTCCCTTCGAGCGGGAGGAGTACGAGCAGTACTTC
CDR3: CASSFPFEREEYEQYF
V: TRBV28
size: -
D: TRBD2
J: TRBJ2-7

DNA: TGCGCCAGCAGCCAAGTTATTGGGGCGAGCTACGAGCAGTACTTC
CDR3: CASSQVIGASYEQYF
V: TRBV4-3
size: -
D: -
J: TRBJ2-7

DNA: TGTGCCTACCTCGGGGCGGCGGGAGGGGCCGGGGAGCTGTTTTTT
CDR3: CAYLGAAGGAGELFF
V: TRBV30
size: -
D: TRBD2
J: TRBJ2-2

DNA: TGTGCCAGCAGTTACCCGGACAGGGGGCAAGGCTACACCTTC
CDR3: CASSYPDRGQGYTF
V: TRBV6-6
size: -
D: TRBD1
J: TRBJ1-2

DNA: TGTGCCAGCAGACGGGACAGGGGGTCCTATGGCTACACCTTC
CDR3: CASRRDRGSYGYTF
V: TRBV27
size: -
D: TRBD1
J: TRBJ1-2

DNA: TGTGCCTGGACCCGAGGACAGGCGGGAGACCATGAGCAGTTCTTC
CDR3: CAWTRGQAGDHEQFF
V: TRBV30
size: -
D: -
J: TRBJ2-1

DNA: TGTGCCAGCAGCTTATTAGCGGGAGGTAGCACAGATACGCAGTATTTT
CDR3: CASSLLAGGSTDTQYF
V: TRBV7-8
size: -
D: TRBD2
J: TRBJ2-3

DNA: TGCGCCAGCAGCTTCCAAGGCGGGGCTAACTATGGCTACACCTTC
CDR3: CASSFQGGANYGYTF
V: TRBV4-1
size: -
D: -
J: TRBJ1-2

DNA: TGCAGTGCTAGGGGGTTCAGTGAAGCTTTCTTT
CDR3: CSARGFSEAFF
V: TRBV20-1
size: -
D: -
J: TRBJ1-1

DNA: TGTGCCAGCAGCCAAAGACAGGGTGCCGGGGAGCTGTTTTTT
CDR3: CASSQRQGAGELFF
V: TRBV3-1/TRBV3-2
size: few
D: TRBD1
J: TRBJ2-2